A selection of T cell receptor beta chains follows, all from one sample in a study of cytomegalovirus exposure and HLA in healthy donors. Some clones are missing from TCRdb's copy, which holds only in-frame ones; the method was immunoSEQ multiplex PCR. The repertoire holds about 110,000 clones, with around nine tenths as singletons. Sequencing was done on a sample of PBMCs. These receptors all come from a woman between 18 and 30 years old in good health and CMV-seronegative. Both conserved end residues are part of each CDR3. The D gene is left open where the match is weak. For some rows the clone size is stated as once, few or many, or as a class when expanded; others skip it.

j_gene,d_gene,abundance,v_gene,CDR3aa,CDR3nt
TRBJ1-1,-,few,TRBV5-1,CASSLSGVGTEAFF,TGCGCCAGCAGCTTATCAGGGGTGGGCACTGAAGCTTTCTTT
TRBJ1-2,-,-,TRBV7-2,CASSLGQENYTF,TGTGCCAGCAGCTTAGGACAGGAAAACTACACCTTC
TRBJ2-1,-,-,TRBV19,CASSTHGNEQFF,TGTGCCAGTAGTACTCACGGCAATGAGCAGTTCTTC
TRBJ2-7,TRBD2,few,TRBV11-2,CASSLGAGDYYEQYF,TGTGCCAGCAGCTTAGGAGCGGGAGATTACTACGAGCAGTACTTC
TRBJ1-2,TRBD1,-,TRBV27,CASSSPTGGSYGYTF,TGTGCCAGCAGTTCACCGACAGGGGGCAGCTATGGCTACACCTTC
TRBJ2-1,TRBD2,-,TRBV9,CASSGRDYAPGSYNEQFF,TGTGCCAGCAGCGGCCGGGACTACGCCCCGGGGTCCTACAATGAGCAGTTCTTC
TRBJ2-2,TRBD2,-,TRBV5-1,CASSGIAGGDTGELFF,TGCGCCAGCAGCGGCATAGCGGGGGGCGACACCGGGGAGCTGTTTTTT
TRBJ2-1,TRBD1,-,TRBV11-3,CASSFRGEQFF,TGTGCCAGCAGCTTCAGGGGGGAGCAGTTCTTC
TRBJ2-7,TRBD1,-,TRBV6-5,CASRRLRDSHYEQYF,TGTGCCAGCAGAAGACTTCGGGACAGCCACTACGAGCAGTACTTC
TRBJ2-3,TRBD2,-,TRBV29-1,CSARGEGDTQYF,TGCAGCGCCCGGGGGGAAGGAGATACGCAGTATTTT
TRBJ1-5,TRBD1,-,TRBV30,CAWSRQGAQPQHF,TGTGCCTGGAGCAGACAGGGGGCCCAGCCCCAGCATTTT
TRBJ2-1,TRBD1,once,TRBV28,CASSLLGRDRAFF,TGTGCCAGCAGTTTACTGGGCCGGGACAGGGCTTTCTTC
TRBJ1-6,-,few,TRBV7-9,CASSLGGDSPLHF,TGTGCCAGCAGCTTAGGGGGGGATTCACCCCTCCACTTT
TRBJ2-5,-,once,TRBV10-1,CASSINRVHRGTQYF,TGCGCCAGCAGCATAAACAGGGTACATAGGGGGACCCAGTACTTC
TRBJ1-5,TRBD1,-,TRBV16,CASSQTTGGGQPQHF,TGTGCCAGCAGCCAAACGACAGGGGGCGGTCAGCCCCAGCATTTT
TRBJ2-7,-,-,TRBV2,CASSAQETYEQYF,TGTGCCAGCAGTGCTCAGGAAACCTACGAGCAGTACTTC
TRBJ2-7,-,-,TRBV21-1,CASSKSGKSYEQYF,TGTGCCAGCAGCAAATCAGGGAAGTCCTACGAGCAGTACTTC
TRBJ1-1,-,-,TRBV6-5,CASSSILTGSLEAFF,TGTGCCAGCAGTTCTATTCTGACAGGTTCCCTTGAAGCTTTCTTT
TRBJ2-5,TRBD2,-,TRBV2,CASSEWAGGLETQYF,TGTGCCAGCAGTGAATGGGCGGGAGGTCTGGAGACCCAGTACTTC
TRBJ2-3,-,-,TRBV2,CASSIAADTQYF,TGTGCCAGCAGTATAGCAGCAGATACGCAGTATTTT
TRBJ2-7,TRBD1,-,TRBV11-2,CASSLVVRGSYEQYF,TGTGCCAGCAGCTTAGTGGTCAGGGGGAGTTACGAGCAGTACTTC
TRBJ2-3,-,-,TRBV7-9,CASSATSTDTQYF,TGTGCCAGCAGCGCTACTAGCACAGATACGCAGTATTTT
TRBJ2-3,TRBD2,-,TRBV6-6,CASSSGSGGGTDTQYF,TGTGCCAGCAGTTCCGGTAGCGGGGGTGGCACAGATACGCAGTATTTT
TRBJ2-7,-,-,TRBV6-1,CASSESGWYEQYF,TGTGCCAGCAGTGAATCAGGGTGGTACGAGCAGTACTTC
TRBJ2-3,-,-,TRBV6-5,CASSYRRVPDTQYF,TGTGCCAGCAGTTACAGGAGGGTACCAGATACGCAGTATTTT
TRBJ1-2,-,-,TRBV4-1,CASSQVGTPRAYGYTF,TGCGCCAGCAGCCAAGTAGGGACTCCCAGGGCTTATGGCTACACCTTC
TRBJ2-7,TRBD1,-,TRBV29-1,CSVGPGQGIYEQYF,TGCAGCGTTGGGCCGGGACAGGGGATATACGAGCAGTACTTC